Below, 24 T cell receptor beta chains from the same sample are listed, as sequenced in a study of CD8+ T cells in alopecia areata. Sequencing relied on a cDNA template that was reverse transcribed from extracted RNA. Libraries were prepared by immunoSEQ multiplex PCR; TCRdb keeps only in-frame clonotypes and omits some of them. The table has 90,000 to 130,000 clones, approximately 63% seen once. Material for sequencing was CD8+ T cells sorted from blood. These receptors were collected from a human donor in good health.

This chain connects TRBV4-3 to TRBJ2-1, with 9 nucleotides matching TRBD2. The V segment lost 1 base and the J segment 3 bases; nucleotides outside the gene matches: 1. The CDR3 has 15 amino acids. Germline CDR1 LGHNA, CDR2 YSLEER. This chain's CDR3 is CASSQGTSVYNEQFF. As DNA, the CDR3 is TGCGCCAGCAGCCAAGGGACTAGCGTCTACAATGAGCAGTTCTTC.

The sample holds a few counts of this clone. The chain employs TRBV29-1 and TRBJ1-3; D gene unclear. This CDR3 has 13 amino acids. CDR1 is SQVTM, CDR2 ANQGSEA, per germline. Between the trimmed V and J ends, which lost 5 bases and 0 bases, there was a span of 8 bases. The CDR3 sequence: CSVSGVSGNTIYF. Written as DNA, the CDR3 is TGCAGCGTTTCTGGGGTCTCTGGAAACACCATATATTTT.

The gene calls are TRBV9 and TRBJ1-2; TRBD1 aligns across 9 bases. The CDR3 totals 17 residues. In germline, CDR1 is SGDLS, CDR2 YYNGEE. The ends lost 3 bases at V and 3 bases at J; junction bases unmatched: 12. The DNA of the CDR3 is TGTGCCAGCAGCGGCGGTGCCGGGACAGGGCTGTACTATGGCTACACCTTC. Translated, it gives CASSGGAGTGLYYGYTF.

This chain uses TRBV27 with TRBJ2-3; 7 bases align to TRBD2. Germline V gene data show CDR1 as MNHEY and CDR2 as SMNVEV (reference sequence). The CDR3 extends over 14 amino acids. After removal of 2 bases from V and 1 base from J, the junction contained 0 bases not matched to a gene. The CDR3 DNA reads as TGTGCCAGCAGTTTAGGGGGGGGCACAGATACGCAGTATTTT. This sequence encodes CASSLGGGTDTQYF.

The rearrangement uses TRBV25-1 and TRBJ2-7; 9 nucleotides match TRBD1. The CDR3 is made up of 14 amino acids. The germline V gene encodes CDR1 MGHDK and CDR2 SYGVNS. With 5 bases clipped from V and 2 bases from J, the junction kept 4 bases outside the gene matches. The CDR3 loop reads CASSPGTGTYEQYF. For the CDR3, the DNA is TGTGCCAGCAGTCCCGGGACAGGGACCTACGAGCAGTACTTC.

In this sample, this clone turned up a few times. This rearrangement joins TRBV6-5 to TRBJ1-5; D not resolved. The germline CDR1 and CDR2 sequences are MNHEY and SVGAGI. This CDR3 region has 13 residues. Trimming stripped 0 bases from V and 3 bases from J, with 3 bases between. This CDR3 is CASSYSANQPQHF. CDR3 in DNA: TGTGCCAGCAGTTACTCGGCCAATCAGCCCCAGCATTTT.

The rearrangement links TRBV15 to TRBJ1-5; 7 bases are shared with TRBD1. V dropped 5 bases and J dropped 2; count of bases not matched to a gene: 3. In germline, CDR1 is LNHNV, CDR2 YYDKDF (reference sequence). The CDR3 runs 14 residues. CDR3 region: CATSPTGGNQPQHF. CDR3 nucleotide sequence: TGTGCCACCAGCCCTACAGGGGGCAATCAGCCCCAGCATTTT.

The V gene is TRBV2, the J gene TRBJ1-5; D is unclear. V lost 3 bases and J 7 bases, leaving 7 bases between the germline ends. The CDR3 runs 12 residues. The germline V gene has CDR1 SNHLY and CDR2 FYNNEI. This CDR3 is CASSELWQPQHF. CDR3 coding DNA: TGTGCCAGCAGTGAGCTTTGGCAGCCCCAGCATTTT.

The chain employs TRBV13 and TRBJ2-2, with 13 nucleotides matching TRBD2. With V trimmed by 5 bases and J by 5 bases, 5 bases remained unmatched. There are 16 residues in the CDR3. The germline gives CDR1 PRHDT, CDR2 FYEKMQ (reference sequence). For the CDR3, the DNA is TGTGCCAGCAGCCGTGGACTAGCGGGGGTAACCGGGGAGCTGTTTTTT. Translated, it gives CASSRGLAGVTGELFF.

The J gene is TRBJ1-5, the V gene TRBV28; D call uncertain. Germline V gene lookup returns CDR1 MDHEN and CDR2 SYDVKM. The CDR3 spans 17 residues. V lost 3 bases and J 2 bases, leaving 17 bases between the germline ends. The CDR3 DNA sequence: TGTGCCAGCAGTTTCCCACCCTTACAGTGCTGCAATCAGCCCCAGCATTTT. Protein sequence: CASSFPPLQCCNQPQHF. The full variable domain, with the rest looked up from reference TRBV28 and TRBJ1-5, is DVKVTQSSRYLVKRTGEKVFLECVQDMDHENMFWYRQDPGLGLRLIYFSYDVKMKEKGDIPEGYSVSREKKERFSLILESASTNQTSMYLCASSFPPLQCCNQPQHFGDGTRLSIL.

Here the CDR3 DNA reads TGTGCCAGCAGTGTCTCCCCCGGGACGGCGTCCTACGAGCAGTACTTC. Its translation: CASSVSPGTASYEQYF. The rearrangement uses TRBV6-1 and TRBJ2-7; TRBD1 or TRBD2 may be the D gene (5 bases each). CDR1 and CDR2 (germline): MNHNS, SASEGT. There are 16 residues in the CDR3. V lost 4 bases to trimming and J lost 1 base, with 17 bases between them.

The chain recombines TRBV30 with TRBJ1-2; 9 bases match TRBD1. Germline V gives CDR1 GTSNPN, CDR2 SVGIG (reference sequence). The CDR3 spans 13 residues. Trimming cost V 4 bases and J 8 bases; bases outside gene matches: 8. CDR3 sequence reads: CAWNLQGAEGYTF. CDR3 coding DNA: TGTGCCTGGAACCTACAGGGGGCGGAAGGCTACACCTTC.

This clone has more than one count but fewer than ten. V is TRBV7-9 and J is TRBJ1-1; 7 bases line up with TRBD1. The CDR3 is 13 amino acids. Germline loops: CDR1 SEHNR, CDR2 FQNEAQ (reference sequence). The trim removed 5 bases at V and 5 bases at J, leaving 5 bases unmatched. The CDR3 loop reads CASSRQGRTEAFF. In DNA form, the CDR3 reads TGTGCCAGCAGCCGACAGGGAAGAACTGAAGCTTTCTTT.

This clone has just a few counts. The chain joins TRBV6-1 to TRBJ1-1; TRBD1 aligns across 11 bases. Germline trimming cut 0 bases from V and 4 bases from J; bases unmatched to any gene: 4. The CDR3 has 16 amino acids. Germline-derived CDR1 and CDR2 are MNHNS and SASEGT. The CDR3 bases are TGTGCCAGCAGTGAAGCCTCCGGGACAGGGGGCACTGAAGCTTTCTTT. This encodes CASSEASGTGGTEAFF.

V gene TRBV4-2 combines with J gene TRBJ1-1; the D gene is possibly TRBD1 (5 bases). The V gene lost 5 bases and the J gene lost 6 bases, with 16 bases spanning the gap. Germline CDR1 is LGHNA and CDR2 is YNFKEQ. The CDR3 runs 14 residues. The CDR3 sequence is CASSLNGGGSEAFF. The CDR3 nucleotides are TGTGCCAGCAGCTTAAATGGGGGAGGGTCTGAAGCTTTCTTT.

The chain links TRBV5-1 to TRBJ2-2; the D is unclear. V lost 0 bases and J lost 6, with 6 bases in between. The CDR3 sequence is 13 residues long. Per germline, CDR1 SGHRS and CDR2 YFSETQ. This CDR3 is CASSLEGAGELFF. The CDR3 region has the DNA TGCGCCAGCAGCTTGGAGGGCGCCGGGGAGCTGTTTTTT.

For the CDR3, the DNA is TGCAGCGTTGATGCTGTTGCTAGCGGAACGAGCTCCTACAATGAGCAGTTCTTC. It codes for CSVDAVASGTSSYNEQFF. The chain uses TRBV29-1 and TRBJ2-1, with 7 bases fitting TRBD2. Looked up from germline, CDR1 is SQVTM and CDR2 is ANQGSEA. This CDR3 contains 18 residues. Trimming removed 3 bases from V and 0 bases from J; junction bases left unmatched: 14.

This clone was seen only a few times. Other DNA sequences in this specimen translate into the identical CDR3. The chain has TRBV29-1 and TRBJ2-1; 12 bases match TRBD2. The CDR3 has 14 residues. The V gene's germline CDR1 is SQVTM and CDR2 ANQGSEA. V lost 6 bases to trimming and J lost 8 bases; unmatched junction nucleotides: 8. CDR3 amino acids: CSVPTSGGVDEQFF. Here the CDR3 DNA reads TGCAGCGTCCCGACTAGCGGGGGTGTCGATGAGCAGTTCTTC.

This chain connects TRBV5-6 to TRBJ2-3; D is unresolved. Trimming took 0 bases from V and 2 from J, leaving 16 bases between them. The CDR3 runs 17 residues. Germline-derived CDR1 and CDR2 are SGHDT and YYEEEE. CDR3 sequence (DNA): TGTGCCAGCAGCTTGGCCCCGCCTAGTCCGCACACAGATACGCAGTATTTT. This codes for CASSLAPPSPHTDTQYF.

Note on this clone: This sample also contains other DNA sequences that code for the same CDR3. The chain has TRBV25-1 and TRBJ2-1; possible D gene TRBD2, 6 bases. CDR3 size: 11 residues. CDR1 MGHDK and CDR2 SYGVNS come from the germline V gene. V shed 5 bases and J shed 7 bases, with 6 bases lying between them. The CDR3 spells CASSRGNEQFF. The CDR3 DNA reads TGTGCCAGCAGTCGGGGGAATGAGCAGTTCTTC.

This chain connects TRBV27 to TRBJ1-1; 8 bases fit TRBD1. The CDR3 is made up of 15 amino acids. The V gene end was trimmed by 6 bases and the J gene end by 3 bases; junction bases not matched to a gene: 9. Germline V CDR1 and CDR2: MNHEY, SMNVEV (reference sequence). The chain's CDR3 is CASSTGTGGDTEAFF. The CDR3 nucleotides read TGTGCCAGCAGCACCGGGACAGGAGGGGACACTGAAGCTTTCTTT.

V and J are TRBV7-9 and TRBJ1-2, with 9 bases matching TRBD1. Germline trimming cut 5 bases from V and 12 bases from J; bases unmatched to any gene: 7. In germline, CDR1 is SEHNR, CDR2 FQNEAQ (reference sequence). The CDR3 runs 12 residues. CDR3 in amino acids: CASSGWDRAHTF. The CDR3 DNA reads TGTGCCAGCAGCGGATGGGACAGGGCACACACCTTC.

The genes are TRBV30 and TRBJ2-1, with 7 bases identical to TRBD1. The V segment lost 4 bases and the J segment 5 bases; nucleotides outside the gene matches: 14. Germline values: CDR1 GTSNPN, CDR2 SVGIG (reference sequence). This CDR3 is 16 amino acids long. DNA for the CDR3: TGTGCCTGGACCGCCGACGACAGGGATCCCAACAATGAGCAGTTCTTC. Its protein product is CAWTADDRDPNNEQFF.

J is TRBJ2-1 and V is TRBV13; 10 bases agree with TRBD2. Unmatched junction bases numbered 4, after V lost 1 base and J lost 4 bases. This CDR3 is built from 16 residues. The germline gives CDR1 PRHDT, CDR2 FYEKMQ (reference sequence). The CDR3 nucleotides read TGTGCCAGCAGCTTAGACGCGACTAGCGGGTACAATGAGCAGTTCTTC. This sequence encodes CASSLDATSGYNEQFF.